These 31 T cell receptor beta chains came from one sample sequenced in a study of cytomegalovirus exposure and HLA in healthy donors. It was with 60 Vbeta and 13 Jbeta primers that the PCR ran. Assay: immunoSEQ multiplex PCR; the TCRdb copy retains only in-frame clones and omits some. The sample holds around 210,000 clones. The sequenced sample consisted of PBMCs. These TCRs come from a girl aged 2 to 9 in good health and CMV-seropositive.

Notes on this clone: One junction end disagrees with the germline gene, perhaps due to a read error. V usage is TRBV7-7 and J usage is TRBJ2-1; 7 nucleotides line up with TRBD1. The germline V gene has CDR1 SSHAT and CDR2 FNYEAQ (reference sequence). This CDR3 is built from 16 residues. The CDR3 region has the DNA TGTGCTAGCAGCTCGGAGCAGGGGGTCTCCTACAATGAGCAGTTCTTC. Protein: CASSSEQGVSYNEQFF.

The rearrangement links TRBV7-3 to TRBJ2-7; 7 bases line up with TRBD2. The CDR3 loop spans 15 amino acids. The germline CDR1 and CDR2 sequences are SGHTA and FQGTGA. V shed 5 bases, J shed 11 bases, and the junction held 18 bases outside the gene matches. The CDR3 reads CASSEGGGSRVTKYF. CDR3 nucleotides: TGTGCCAGCAGCGAGGGAGGCGGGAGTCGAGTAACAAAGTACTTC.

The chain recombines TRBV5-1 with TRBJ2-1, with D maybe TRBD2 (6 bases). With 7 bases removed from V and 6 bases from J, the gap between germline ends came to 23 bases. The CDR3 is 16 amino acids. Per germline, CDR1 SGHRS and CDR2 YFSETQ. The CDR3 DNA reads TGCGCCAGCCGACTCGGAGGGGCAGGCCCCCTCAATGAGCAGTTCTTC. Amino acid sequence: CASRLGGAGPLNEQFF.

V and J are TRBV28 and TRBJ1-3, with D hard to call. V was trimmed by 2 bases and J by 0 bases, leaving 14 bases between them. This CDR3 region has 17 residues. Looked up from germline, CDR1 is MDHEN and CDR2 is SYDVKM. CDR3 nucleotide sequence: TGTGCCAGCAGTTTAAGGTTAGCTGCTGCCTCTGGAAACACCATATATTTT. Translated, it gives CASSLRLAAASGNTIYF. Variable domain in full (rest from reference TRBV28 and TRBJ1-3): DVKVTQSSRYLVKRTGEKVFLECVQDMDHENMFWYRQDPGLGLRLIYFSYDVKMKEKGDIPEGYSVSREKKERFSLILESASTNQTSMYLCASSLRLAAASGNTIYFGEGSWLTVV.

Comment on this clone: In the same sample, other DNA sequences code for this CDR3. The V and J genes are TRBV25-1 and TRBJ1-5, with 10 positions matching TRBD1. Looked up from germline, CDR1 is MGHDK and CDR2 is SYGVNS. The CDR3 loop spans 13 amino acids. Trimming cost V 9 bases and J 5 bases; bases outside gene matches: 4. CDR3 coding DNA: TGTGCCAGTTCGGGACAGGGGTATCAGCCCCAGCATTTT. Protein sequence: CASSGQGYQPQHF.

The chain links TRBV5-4 to TRBJ2-5; possible D gene TRBD2, 5 bases. The J call may be wrong; the DNA end is better matched by TRBJ2-7. This CDR3 is built from 14 residues. Germline V CDR1 and CDR2: SGHNT, YYREEE (reference sequence). CDR3 loop: CASSLEGSSYEQYF. CDR3 sequence (DNA): TGTGCCAGCAGCTTGGAAGGGAGCTCCTACGAGCAGTACTTC.

The chain is built from TRBV19 and TRBJ1-1, with TRBD1 as a possible D gene (5 bases). V was shortened by 2 bases and J by 6 bases, with 16 bases between the two germline ends. Germline V gene sequence: CDR1 LNHDA, CDR2 SQIVND (reference sequence). The CDR3 sequence is 15 residues long. In DNA, the CDR3 is TGTGCCAGTAGTATATCTGGGGGGTCCGGGGCTGAAGCTTTCTTT. It translates to CASSISGGSGAEAFF.

J is TRBJ2-2 and V is TRBV6-5; the match to TRBD1 covers 8 bases. V lost 5 bases to trimming and J lost 2 bases; unmatched junction nucleotides: 4. The germline V gene has CDR1 MNHEY and CDR2 SVGAGI. The CDR3 loop spans 15 amino acids. The CDR3 here is CASSNGQGNTGELFF. CDR3 DNA sequence: TGTGCCAGCAGTAACGGACAGGGTAACACCGGGGAGCTGTTTTTT.

This sequence joins TRBV5-1 and TRBJ2-1; 13 positions agree with TRBD2. The V and J ends lost 0 bases and 3 bases, in that order; junction bases with no gene match: 12. Germline values: CDR1 SGHRS, CDR2 YFSETQ. The CDR3 spans 20 residues. The CDR3 reads CASSLASGGTSGKDYNEQFF. CDR3 nucleotide sequence: TGCGCCAGCAGCTTGGCCTCGGGTGGGACTAGCGGGAAGGACTACAATGAGCAGTTCTTC.

This chain uses TRBV10-3 with TRBJ2-7; 9 nucleotides align to TRBD2. The CDR3 is 14 amino acids. Germline CDR1 reads ENHRY; CDR2 reads SYGVKD. V was pared by 4 bases and J by 3 bases, with 4 bases of the junction left unmatched. The DNA of the CDR3 is TGTGCCATCAGTGTTAGCGGGAGTCTCTACGAGCAGTACTTC. It translates to CAISVSGSLYEQYF.

This sequence joins TRBV19 and TRBJ2-7, with TRBD2 as a possible D gene (5 bases). The CDR3 extends over 14 amino acids. Trimming cost V 2 bases and J 2 bases, with 10 bases left between them. Germline CDR1 is LNHDA and CDR2 is SQIVND (reference sequence). The DNA of the CDR3 is TGTGCCAGTAGTATAATGGCCGGGACCTACGAGCAGTACTTC. Amino acids: CASSIMAGTYEQYF.

The chain has TRBV7-2 and TRBJ2-7, with D possibly TRBD2 on 9 matching bases. Germline V CDR1 and CDR2: SGHTA, FQGNSA. Trimming stripped 8 bases from V and 6 bases from J, with 26 bases between. This CDR3 is built from 16 residues. Here the CDR3 DNA reads TGTGCCAGCCGCCAGGGGGCGGGAGGGCCCCTGGGCGAGCAGTACTTC. It encodes CASRQGAGGPLGEQYF.

The V call is TRBV21-1, the J call TRBJ1-5; the table's D call TRBD1 went unverified against the DNA. TRBV21-1 is assigned pseudogene status. CDR3 size: 14 residues. The CDR3 DNA is TGTGCCAGCAAGGTGGGACAGGGTCGGCAGCCCCAGCATTTT. It yields the protein CASKVGQGRQPQHF.

The chain joins TRBV19 to TRBJ2-7, with 8 nucleotides matching TRBD1. There are 13 residues in the CDR3. CDR1 and CDR2 (germline): LNHDA, SQIVND (reference sequence). V trimming: 5 bases; J trimming: 7 bases; junction bases outside the gene matches: 7. The CDR3 reads CASSPGGAGEQYF. The CDR3 DNA reads as TGTGCCAGTAGTCCAGGGGGCGCGGGTGAGCAGTACTTC.

Comment on this clone: Germline is not matched at one junction end, which may reflect a read error. The chain couples TRBV10-2 to TRBJ2-7; 8 nucleotides align to TRBD1. Germline V gene data show CDR1 as WSHSY and CDR2 as SAAADI. The length of the CDR3 is 18 residues. CDR3 coding DNA: TGCGCCAGCAGCGAGTTCCGGGACAGGAGTTTCACTAGACGGGAGCAGTACTTC. It codes for CASSEFRDRSFTRREQYF.

The chain couples TRBV9 to TRBJ2-5; D perhaps matches TRBD2 (6 bases). Germline CDR1 reads SGDLS; CDR2 reads YYNGEE. With 0 bases removed from V and 4 bases from J, the gap between germline ends came to 10 bases. The CDR3 has 14 residues. Here the CDR3 DNA reads TGTGCCAGCAGCGTAGCGGGTAGCGGAGAGACCCAGTACTTC. Protein sequence: CASSVAGSGETQYF.

The rearrangement links TRBV11-3 to TRBJ2-7, with 8 nucleotides matching TRBD1. The CDR3 loop spans 15 amino acids. The V gene's germline CDR1 is SGHNT and CDR2 YENEEA. V shed 5 bases and J 5 bases; nucleotides not matched to a gene: 11. CDR3 in DNA: TGTGCCAGCAGCCCTGGCGGACAGGGCCTAGACGAGCAGTACTTC. Encoded protein: CASSPGGQGLDEQYF.

V gene TRBV18 combines with J gene TRBJ2-5; 14 bases match TRBD2. Germline V gives CDR1 KGHSH, CDR2 LQKENI. The CDR3 has 17 residues. The V gene end was trimmed by 1 base and the J gene end by 4 bases; junction bases not matched to a gene: 5. CDR3 residues: CASSPQGLAGVGETQYF. In DNA, the CDR3 is TGTGCCAGCTCACCACAGGGACTAGCGGGAGTGGGAGAGACCCAGTACTTC.

V is TRBV5-1 and J is TRBJ2-7; 9 bases match TRBD1. The junction had 5 bases not matched to a gene; V was cut back by 1 base and J by 6 bases. This CDR3 has 14 amino acids. Per germline, CDR1 SGHRS and CDR2 YFSETQ. This CDR3 is CASSLSGTGSEQYF. DNA for the CDR3: TGCGCCAGCAGCTTGTCCGGGACAGGGAGCGAGCAGTACTTC.

The chain carries TRBV6-5 and TRBJ2-7; D uncertain. The CDR3 is 14 residues long. V gave up 5 bases and J gave up 1 base, with 12 bases separating them. CDR1 is MNHEY and CDR2 is SVGAGI in the germline V gene. CDR3 sequence reads: CASSDRWASYEQYF. The CDR3 coding sequence is TGTGCCAGCAGTGACCGATGGGCGTCCTACGAGCAGTACTTC.

The chain links TRBV19 to TRBJ2-7; 11 nucleotides match TRBD2. The CDR3 extends over 14 amino acids. V gave up 6 bases and J gave up 2 bases; unmatched junction bases: 3. CDR1 is LNHDA and CDR2 is SQIVND in the germline V gene (reference sequence). CDR3 bases: TGTGCCAGTAGGGTAGCGGGAGGGACCTACGAGCAGTACTTC. Protein: CASRVAGGTYEQYF.

The chain recombines TRBV29-1 with TRBJ1-1, with D tentatively TRBD1 (6 bases). V was cut by 1 base and J by 5 bases, with 17 bases left in between. Germline lookup yields CDR1 SQVTM and CDR2 ANQGSEA. The CDR3 totals 15 residues. This chain's CDR3 is CSVEVPLGARTEAFF. CDR3 bases: TGCAGCGTTGAAGTTCCCTTGGGGGCTCGAACTGAAGCTTTCTTT.

The V and J genes are TRBV19 and TRBJ1-2; D remains unclear. This CDR3 has 14 amino acids. CDR1 and CDR2 (germline): LNHDA, SQIVND (reference sequence). V lost 3 bases, J lost 2 bases, and 10 bases lay in between. The CDR3 reads CASSIYPANYGYTF. The CDR3 nucleotides read TGTGCCAGTAGTATCTACCCTGCGAACTATGGCTACACCTTC.

The gene calls are TRBV29-1 and TRBJ2-3; a possible D gene is TRBD1 (6 bases). V gave up 8 bases and J gave up 1 base, with 16 bases separating them. Germline CDR1 and CDR2: SQVTM and ANQGSEA. The CDR3 sequence is 14 residues long. The CDR3 is CSPTLSGGTDTQYF. The CDR3 coding sequence is TGCAGCCCAACCCTCTCAGGGGGCACAGATACGCAGTATTTT.

The chain recombines TRBV2 with TRBJ1-5; D possibly corresponds to TRBD1 (6 bases). V was clipped by 2 bases and J by 7 bases, with 12 bases between them. Germline V gene data show CDR1 as SNHLY and CDR2 as FYNNEI. CDR3 length equals 14 residues. The CDR3: CASSEFVQGQPQHF. CDR3 nucleotides: TGTGCCAGCAGTGAATTTGTACAGGGACAGCCCCAGCATTTT.

The V and J genes are TRBV28 and TRBJ2-7; TRBD2 is a possible D gene (7 bases). Trimming took off 5 bases at V and 6 bases at J, with 23 bases between the two ends. Germline V CDR1 and CDR2: MDHEN, SYDVKM. CDR3 length: 16 residues. In DNA, the CDR3 is TGTGCCAGCAGTCCCCGAGGGGGAGCGGGAAGCCTCGAGCAGTACTTC. Amino acid sequence: CASSPRGGAGSLEQYF.

The chain links TRBV27 to TRBJ2-7; D is perhaps TRBD1 (5 bases). The ends were cut back, 6 bases at V and 2 bases at J, with 14 bases in the middle. Germline V gives CDR1 MNHEY, CDR2 SMNVEV (reference sequence). This CDR3 comprises 14 residues. CDR3 loop: CASSPRVSAYEQYF. In DNA form, the CDR3 reads TGTGCCAGCAGCCCCAGGGTTTCAGCCTACGAGCAGTACTTC.

The V and J genes are TRBV19 and TRBJ2-1; 12 bases map to TRBD2. In germline, CDR1 is LNHDA, CDR2 SQIVND (reference sequence). This CDR3 contains 17 residues. V dropped 1 base and J dropped 4; count of bases not matched to a gene: 5. The CDR3 reads CASSIVTSGGFYNEQFF. In DNA form, the CDR3 reads TGTGCCAGTAGTATAGTAACTAGCGGGGGGTTTTACAATGAGCAGTTCTTC.

V gene TRBV6-1 combines with J gene TRBJ2-1; TRBD2 aligns across 12 bases. Germline V gene lookup returns CDR1 MNHNS and CDR2 SASEGT. Germline trimming cut 4 bases from V and 4 bases from J; bases unmatched to any gene: 2. The CDR3 is made up of 15 amino acids. The CDR3 nucleotides are TGTGCCAGCAGTGCCGGGACTAGCGGGTACAATGAGCAGTTCTTC. Its protein is CASSAGTSGYNEQFF.

This chain uses TRBV27 with TRBJ1-5, with a tentative D call TRBD1 (5 bases). There are 12 residues in the CDR3. Trimming took 5 bases from V and 7 from J, leaving 9 bases between them. Germline V gene data show CDR1 as MNHEY and CDR2 as SMNVEV (reference sequence). The CDR3 coding sequence is TGTGCCAGCAGTACGGCAGGGCAGCCCCAGCATTTT. Encoded protein: CASSTAGQPQHF.

V and J are TRBV27 and TRBJ2-7; 9 bases are a match to TRBD2. The length of the CDR3 is 15 residues. Germline CDR1 is MNHEY and CDR2 is SMNVEV (reference sequence). The J segment lost 2 bases and the V segment lost 2 bases, leaving 4 bases of the junction unmatched. The CDR3 protein is CASSLLAGPTYEQYF. For the CDR3, the DNA is TGTGCCAGCAGTTTACTAGCGGGACCCACCTACGAGCAGTACTTC.